This T cell receptor beta chain was found in a study of memory CD4+ T cells and cytomegalovirus serostatus. Turning to the study itself: Of the healthy Belgian adults, 9 were CMV seropositive and 20 to 30 seronegative.

Study conclusions and caveats: Repertoires predicted CMV serostatus with median bootstrapped AUC of roughly 0.96. Suggested: most of the CMV-linked TCR signature lies in CD4+ memory cells.

The data were produced by immunoSEQ multiplex PCR, yet TCRdb's version contains in-frame clones alone and is incomplete. Of 50,000 to 75,000 clones in the sample, around four fifths were seen once. The CDR3 contains 12 residues. The ends were cut back, 0 bases at V and 6 bases at J, with 4 bases in the middle. CDR1 SGHAT and CDR2 FQNNGV come from the germline V gene. Concerning this clone itself: The antigen is unknown.

The sort gate was single viable CD3+CD4+CD8-CD45RO+ cells for memory CD4+ T cells. Donors' CMV status reflects serum IgG against pp150, pp28, p38, p52. The sequence derives from an adult in good health and CMV-seronegative. The chain employs TRBV11-2 and TRBJ2-3; D ambiguous. The sequenced material came from memory CD4+ T cells from blood. DNA for the CDR3: TGTGCCAGCAGCTTAGATCAGGATACGCAGTATTTT. Protein product: CASSLDQDTQYF.